The following is a T cell receptor beta chain sequence with its context. Germline lookup yields CDR1 SGHRS and CDR2 YFSETQ. This CDR3 is 12 amino acids long. V was pared by 4 bases and J by 7 bases, with 6 bases between. The data originate from a study of control samples from healthy donors and cancer patients. The method was immunoSEQ multiplex PCR; TCRdb's version includes in-frame clones alone and lacks a portion of them. The table lists tens of thousands of clones, approximately 88% of them singletons. The source is a woman between 50 and 59 years old with colorectal cancer. This chain uses TRBV5-1 with TRBJ1-6; D remains ambiguous. The sequencing input was PBMCs. The CDR3 DNA reads TGCGCCAGCAGCCCAGGAAATTCACCCCTCCACTTT. Amino acid sequence: CASSPGNSPLHF.